The rows below give T cell receptor beta chains drawn from one sample of a study of blood T cell repertoires in COVID-19. Only in-frame clones appear in the TCRdb table, and some are missing; sequencing was by immunoSEQ multiplex PCR. The profile shows about 170,000 clones, approximately 84% of them singletons. The specimen sequenced was PBMCs or T cells enriched from blood (not recorded which). These receptors originate from a man in his fifties or sixties who had recovered from COVID-19. CDR3s include the opening cysteine and the closing phenylalanine or tryptophan. D genes are given only for firm matches. For some rows the clone size is stated as once, few or many, or as a class when expanded; others skip it.

abundance: -
d_gene: -
j_gene: TRBJ1-1
v_gene: TRBV2
CDR3aa: CASTLGGRTEAFF
CDR3nt: TGTGCCAGCACCCTGGGGGGGAGGACTGAAGCTTTCTTT

abundance: -
d_gene: TRBD1
j_gene: TRBJ2-5
v_gene: TRBV20-1
CDR3aa: CSASTGAETQYF
CDR3nt: TGCAGTGCTAGTACAGGGGCAGAGACCCAGTACTTC

abundance: once
d_gene: TRBD1
j_gene: TRBJ2-2
v_gene: TRBV6-1
CDR3aa: CASSENRGAQYTGELFF
CDR3nt: TGTGCCAGCAGTGAAAACAGGGGGGCACAGTACACCGGGGAGCTGTTTTTT

abundance: -
d_gene: TRBD1
j_gene: TRBJ2-1
v_gene: TRBV10-3
CDR3aa: CAISDYRNGQGGNEQFF
CDR3nt: TGTGCCATCAGTGATTATCGAAACGGACAGGGTGGAAATGAGCAGTTCTTC

abundance: -
d_gene: -
j_gene: TRBJ2-6
v_gene: TRBV6-5
CDR3aa: CASMRDSSGANVLTF
CDR3nt: TGTGCCAGCATGCGAGACAGCTCTGGGGCCAACGTCCTGACTTTC

abundance: -
d_gene: TRBD1
j_gene: TRBJ2-7
v_gene: TRBV11-3
CDR3aa: CASSAGTGTEQYF
CDR3nt: TGTGCCAGCAGCGCCGGGACAGGGACCGAGCAGTACTTC

abundance: -
d_gene: TRBD1
j_gene: TRBJ2-7
v_gene: TRBV7-9
CDR3aa: CASSLRQGAGEQYF
CDR3nt: TGTGCCAGCAGCTTACGACAGGGGGCCGGCGAGCAGTACTTC

abundance: -
d_gene: TRBD1
j_gene: TRBJ2-7
v_gene: TRBV18
CDR3aa: CASSLDRGSYEQYF
CDR3nt: TGTGCCAGCTCATTGGACAGGGGCTCCTACGAGCAGTACTTC

abundance: few
d_gene: TRBD2
j_gene: TRBJ2-3
v_gene: TRBV24-1
CDR3aa: CATGRAGTDTQYF
CDR3nt: TGTGCCACCGGGAGGGCGGGCACAGATACGCAGTATTTT

abundance: -
d_gene: TRBD2
j_gene: TRBJ2-3
v_gene: TRBV7-3
CDR3aa: CASRPSGGDTQYF
CDR3nt: TGTGCCAGCAGGCCTTCGGGGGGAGATACGCAGTATTTT